Shown below are 19 T cell receptor beta chains from a single sample sequenced in a study of shared clonotypes between healthy human individuals. The assay was immunoSEQ multiplex PCR, and TCRdb's table has in-frame clones only and misses some. The data hold roughly 2.5 million clones, with just over 90% observed a single time. Sequenced input: naive CD4+ T cells sorted from blood. Regarding subset: CD45RA+ positively selected. These receptor sequences come from a young man in good health.

This clone was found once. Other DNA sequences within the sample encode an identical CDR3. The chain joins TRBV7-2 to TRBJ1-5, with 9 bases identical to TRBD1. Germline CDR1 is SGHTA and CDR2 is FQGNSA. The length of the CDR3 is 14 residues. J gave up 5 bases and V 5 bases, and 4 bases lay outside the gene matches. The CDR3 coding sequence is TGTGCCAGCAGCCTCGGACAGGGGTATCAGCCCCAGCATTTT. This translates into CASSLGQGYQPQHF. Full variable domain (remainder filled in from reference TRBV7-2 and TRBJ1-5): GAGVSQSPSNKVTEKGKDVELRCDPISGHTALYWYRQSLGQGLEFLIYFQGNSAPDKSGLPSDRFSAERTGGSVSTLTIQRTQQEDSAVYLCASSLGQGYQPQHFGDGTRLSIL.

This clone has only one observation. The CDR3 protein is CASSLFRTGGETQYF. In DNA, the CDR3 is TGTGCCAGCAGTTTATTCCGGACAGGGGGAGAGACCCAGTACTTC. The chain is built from TRBV27 and TRBJ2-5; TRBD1 matches 10 bases. The germline V gene encodes CDR1 MNHEY and CDR2 SMNVEV (reference sequence). The junction had 3 bases not matched to a gene; V was cut back by 1 base and J by 4 bases. The CDR3 extends over 15 amino acids.

The V and J genes are TRBV25-1 and TRBJ2-7; D unclear. Trimming pared 9 bases from V and 2 bases from J, leaving 17 bases between. The CDR3 covers 14 residues. Germline-derived CDR1 and CDR2 are MGHDK and SYGVNS. The CDR3 is CASLDGYLPYEQYF. The CDR3 nucleotides are TGTGCCAGTTTGGACGGCTATTTGCCCTACGAGCAGTACTTC.

This rearrangement joins TRBV10-3 to TRBJ2-7; D unclear. From germline, CDR1 is ENHRY and CDR2 SYGVKD. The CDR3 loop spans 12 amino acids. Trimming cost V 6 bases and J 3 bases, with 9 bases left between them. The CDR3 nucleotides are TGTGCCATCAGCCCGGCCGACTACGAGCAGTACTTC. Its translation is CAISPADYEQYF.

This chain uses TRBV5-1 with TRBJ2-3, with a possible D match to TRBD2 (6 bases). Germline V gene data show CDR1 as SGHRS and CDR2 as YFSETQ. Trimming shortened V by 2 bases and J by 1 base, and 14 bases separated the two germline ends. The CDR3 spans 16 residues. The DNA of the CDR3 is TGCGCCAGCAGCTTTGGGACTTCCCGGGGCACAGATACGCAGTATTTT. It translates to CASSFGTSRGTDTQYF.

The V call is TRBV19, the J call TRBJ1-2, with 7 nucleotides matching TRBD1. Germline V gene lookup returns CDR1 LNHDA and CDR2 SQIVND (reference sequence). The V segment lost 1 base and the J segment 4 bases; nucleotides outside the gene matches: 6. The CDR3 runs to 15 residues. The CDR3, as DNA: TGTGCCAGTAGTATAGCGACAGGGAGGGCCTATGGCTACACCTTC. It codes for CASSIATGRAYGYTF.

The chain uses TRBV6-1 and TRBJ2-3; D ambiguous. Germline V CDR1 and CDR2: MNHNS, SASEGT. Between the trimmed V and J ends, which lost 8 bases and 0 bases, there was a span of 15 bases. The CDR3 contains 15 residues. The CDR3, as DNA: TGTGCCAGCCGGGCGGACGCGACTAGCACAGATACGCAGTATTTT. It encodes CASRADATSTDTQYF.

The CDR3 sequence: CASSLGAGVGYGYTF. The CDR3 DNA reads as TGTGCCAGCAGTTTAGGAGCAGGGGTGGGCTATGGCTACACCTTC. The chain employs TRBV28 and TRBJ1-2; D may be TRBD1 (6 bases). CDR3 size: 15 residues. Germline V gives CDR1 MDHEN, CDR2 SYDVKM. Trimming took 2 bases from V and 4 from J, leaving 14 bases between them.

The genes are TRBV6-6 and TRBJ1-3, with D perhaps matching TRBD1 (5 bases). The V gene lost 6 bases and the J gene lost 0 bases, with 15 bases spanning the gap. Germline assignment: CDR1 MNHNY and CDR2 SVGAGI (reference sequence). The CDR3 is 16 residues long. The CDR3 nucleotides are TGTGCCAGCAGCCGAGCGGAGACAGTCTCTGGAAACACCATATATTTT. Translating gives CASSRAETVSGNTIYF.

Turning to this clone: The same CDR3 can be traced to other DNA sequences in this sample. This chain uses TRBV29-1 with TRBJ2-3; D uncertain. This CDR3 contains 13 residues. The V gene's germline CDR1 is SQVTM and CDR2 ANQGSEA. With 1 base removed from V and 1 base from J, the gap between germline ends came to 6 bases. In nucleotides, the CDR3 is TGCAGCGTTGAAGGTGCCCGCACAGATACGCAGTATTTT. Amino acid sequence: CSVEGARTDTQYF.

V usage is TRBV11-2 and J usage is TRBJ1-2, with 9 bases aligning to TRBD1. CDR3 length equals 16 residues. V was pared by 0 bases and J by 2 bases, with 4 bases of the junction left unmatched. Germline CDR1 SGHAT, CDR2 FQNNGV. CDR3: CASSLEVTGGNYGYTF. CDR3 DNA: TGTGCCAGCAGCTTAGAAGTTACAGGGGGCAACTATGGCTACACCTTC.

This chain uses TRBV5-4 with TRBJ2-2; D is undetermined. This CDR3 comprises 15 residues. V lost 0 bases to trimming and J lost 4 bases, with 10 bases between them. Per germline, CDR1 SGHNT and CDR2 YYREEE (reference sequence). CDR3 amino acids: CASSLDLRSTGELFF. CDR3 coding DNA: TGTGCCAGCAGCTTGGACTTACGTAGCACCGGGGAGCTGTTTTTT.

This clone was found once. This CDR3 is also generated by other DNA sequences in the sample. This chain links TRBV11-2 with TRBJ2-5, with TRBD1 matching over 11 bases. Per germline, CDR1 SGHAT and CDR2 FQNNGV. The V gene end was trimmed by 4 bases and the J gene end by 4 bases; junction bases not matched to a gene: 2. The CDR3 runs to 14 residues. The CDR3 nucleotides are TGTGCCAGCAGCTCCGGGACAGGGGGAGAGACCCAGTACTTC. It codes for CASSSGTGGETQYF.

This clone came up a few times. The J gene is TRBJ1-2, the V gene TRBV2, with D hard to call. Per the germline V gene, CDR1 is SNHLY and CDR2 is FYNNEI. With 6 bases removed from V and 5 bases from J, the gap between germline ends came to 16 bases. This CDR3 comprises 14 residues. The CDR3 bases are TGTGCCAGCAGCCTGCTTGAGGCTACTTATGGCTACACCTTC. It translates to CASSLLEATYGYTF.

The chain joins TRBV27 to TRBJ2-5, with 7 bases lining up with TRBD2. This CDR3 has 17 amino acids. CDR1 and CDR2 from the germline V gene are MNHEY and SMNVEV (reference sequence). The trim removed 4 bases at V and 5 bases at J, leaving 16 bases unmatched. The CDR3 here is CASSSLGLGGRVETQYF. The DNA for the CDR3 is TGTGCCAGCAGTTCCTTAGGACTAGGTGGGCGTGTGGAGACCCAGTACTTC.

The chain has TRBV7-2 and TRBJ2-5; D is perhaps TRBD2 (6 bases). Germline V gives CDR1 SGHTA, CDR2 FQGNSA. The V and J ends lost 0 bases and 6 bases respectively, with 8 bases between them. CDR3 length: 13 amino acids. The CDR3 nucleotides read TGTGCCAGCAGCTTAGCGGAGGGGAAGACCCAGTACTTC. This encodes CASSLAEGKTQYF.

The chain employs TRBV19 and TRBJ1-5, with a tentative D call TRBD1 (6 bases). V gave up 2 bases and J gave up 0 bases, with 20 bases separating them. Germline V lookup: CDR1 LNHDA, CDR2 SQIVND (reference sequence). The CDR3 runs to 19 residues. The CDR3 sequence is CASSIRTGSGQDSNQPQHF. The CDR3 coding sequence is TGTGCCAGTAGTATACGAACAGGGAGCGGTCAAGATAGCAATCAGCCCCAGCATTTT.

CDR3 protein: CATSRGINEKLFF. CDR3 coding DNA: TGTGCCACCTCCAGGGGTATTAATGAAAAACTGTTTTTT. The chain combines TRBV28 with TRBJ1-4; D is perhaps TRBD1 (6 bases). The CDR3 extends over 13 amino acids. Per germline, CDR1 MDHEN and CDR2 SYDVKM. Trimming took 10 bases from V and 4 from J, leaving 13 bases between them.

This chain links TRBV6-5 with TRBJ2-7, with TRBD2 identical over 7 bases. V dropped 2 bases and J dropped 5; count of bases not matched to a gene: 6. This CDR3 spans 14 amino acids. The V gene's germline CDR1 is MNHEY and CDR2 SVGAGI. The CDR3 DNA follows: TGTGCCAGCAGTTACGCGGGAGAAAACCACGAGCAGTACTTC. Protein: CASSYAGENHEQYF.